The 2 T cell receptor beta chains given below trace back to one sample, sequenced in a study of blood T cells in healthy people across ages. Primed by a sample-barcoded 5' primer and a J-beta primer mix, a second PCR proceeded for about 6 to 11 cycles. TCRdb analysed the 5' RACE reads with MiXCR anew, one entry per CDR3 protein. The sample includes about 670,000 distinct CDR3 sequences, approximately 52% seen only once; the top ten take roughly 12%. The sample was blood. Source of these receptors: an elderly woman in good health.

The CDR3 region is CASSAQRNSDSPYGYTF. Written as DNA, the CDR3 is TGTGCCAGCAGCGCCCAGAGGAACTCGGACTCACCCTATGGCTACACCTTC. The chain carries TRBV3-1 and TRBJ1-2; the D is unclear. CDR3 length: 17 residues. Deletions cut 5 bases from V and 4 bases from J, with 23 bases between. The germline gives CDR1 LGHDT, CDR2 YNNKEL (reference sequence).

Concerning this clonotype itself: At one end, the junction sequence differs from germline, possibly due to a read error. This chain joins TRBV7-3 and TRBJ2-1; a possible D gene is TRBD1 (5 bases). Germline V CDR1 and CDR2: SGHTA, FQGTGA. This CDR3 spans 15 amino acids. CDR3 coding DNA: TGTGCCAGCAGCTTACAGGCAGGGAACAACAAGGAGCAGTTCTTC. Protein sequence: CASSLQAGNNKEQFF.